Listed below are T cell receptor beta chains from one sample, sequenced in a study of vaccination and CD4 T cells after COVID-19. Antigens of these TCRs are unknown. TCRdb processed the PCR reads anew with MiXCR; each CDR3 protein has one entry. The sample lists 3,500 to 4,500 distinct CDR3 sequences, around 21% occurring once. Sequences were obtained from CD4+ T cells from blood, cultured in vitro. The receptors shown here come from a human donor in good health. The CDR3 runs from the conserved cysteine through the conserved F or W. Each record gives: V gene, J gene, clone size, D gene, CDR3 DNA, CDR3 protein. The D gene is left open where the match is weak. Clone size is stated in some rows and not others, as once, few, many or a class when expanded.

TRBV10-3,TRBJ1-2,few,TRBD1,TGTGCCGTCAAGGGCGGGACAGGGTATAAGGACTATGGCTACACCTTC,CAVKGGTGYKDYGYTF
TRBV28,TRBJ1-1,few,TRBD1,TGTGCCAGCAGGCCACAGGGGGCGAGAACTGAAGCTTTCTTT,CASRPQGARTEAFF
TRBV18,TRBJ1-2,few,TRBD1,TGTGCCAGCTCCCGGTCAAGGACAGGGACTAACTATGGCTACACCTTC,CASSRSRTGTNYGYTF
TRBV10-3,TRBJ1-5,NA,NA,TGTGCCACCGCTGAGGGACAACTTAGCAATCAGCCCCAGCATTTT,CATAEGQLSNQPQHF
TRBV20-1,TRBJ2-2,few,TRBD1,TGCAGTGCTCGATCGGGACAGACCAACACCGGGGAGCTGTTTTTT,CSARSGQTNTGELFF
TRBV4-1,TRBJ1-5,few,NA,TGCGCCAGCAGCCAAGAGGTCACGGGGGATCAGCCCCAGCATTTT,CASSQEVTGDQPQHF
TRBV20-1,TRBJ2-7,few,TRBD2,TGCAGTGGGGGTTCCGGGGACTACACCCTCGAGCAGTACTTC,CSGGSGDYTLEQYF
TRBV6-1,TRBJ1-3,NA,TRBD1,TGTGCCAGCAGCCGCACAGGGGAATCTGGAAACACCATATATTTT,CASSRTGESGNTIYF
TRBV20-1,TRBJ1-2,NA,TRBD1,TGCAGTGCTAGCTACCCGGGACAGAACTATGGCTACACCTTC,CSASYPGQNYGYTF
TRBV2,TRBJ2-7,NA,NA,TGTGCCAGCACCCCCCTACCCTACGAGCAGTACTTC,CASTPLPYEQYF
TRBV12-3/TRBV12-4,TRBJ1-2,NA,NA,TGTGCCAGCAGTTTAGCCAGTTCACTGGGGGGCTACACCTTC,CASSLASSLGGYTF
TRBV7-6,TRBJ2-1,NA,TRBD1,TGTGCCAGCAGCTTTGCTGGACAGGGGATTTATGAGCAGTTCTTC,CASSFAGQGIYEQFF
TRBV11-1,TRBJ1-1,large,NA,TGTGCCAGCAGCGACCGACGGAGGACCTTTGAAGCTTTCTTT,CASSDRRRTFEAFF
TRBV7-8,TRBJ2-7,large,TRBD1,TGTGCCAGCAGCCGGGGTAGGACAGGGGGTGACGAGCAGTACTTC,CASSRGRTGGDEQYF
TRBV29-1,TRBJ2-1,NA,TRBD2,TGCAGCCACGGACTAGCGGGGGACAATGAGCAGTTCTTC,CSHGLAGDNEQFF
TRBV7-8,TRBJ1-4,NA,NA,TGTGCCAGCAGCTTAGTAGAGGGAAAACTGTTTTTT,CASSLVEGKLFF
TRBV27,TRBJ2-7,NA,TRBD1,TGTGCCAGCAGTTCCCCGGGACAGGGGGCGAACTACGAGCAGTACTTC,CASSSPGQGANYEQYF
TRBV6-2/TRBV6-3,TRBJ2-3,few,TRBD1,TGTGCCAGCAGCACCCTCGACAGGGCCACAGATACGCAGTATTTT,CASSTLDRATDTQYF
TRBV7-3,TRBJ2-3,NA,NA,TGTGCCAGCAGCTACAGGGAAGCAGATACGCAGTATTTT,CASSYREADTQYF
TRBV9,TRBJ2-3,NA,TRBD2,TGTGCCAGCAGCGTGCGGGAGGGATACACAGATACGCAGTATTTT,CASSVREGYTDTQYF
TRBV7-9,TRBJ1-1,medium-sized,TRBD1,TGTGCCAGCAGCTTAGCGAGGGGACAGGGGGGGCCTGAAGCTTTCTTT,CASSLARGQGGPEAFF
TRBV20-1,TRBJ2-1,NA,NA,TGCAGTGCTTCCCCTCCAACAGACTGGTTAGGGCAGTTCTTC,CSASPPTDWLGQFF
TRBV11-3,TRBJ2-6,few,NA,TGTGCCAGCAGCTGGGGTCACGGGGCAGCAGGGGCCAACGTCCTGACTTTC,CASSWGHGAAGANVLTF
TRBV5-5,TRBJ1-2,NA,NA,TGTGCCAGCAGCTTGGTAATAGGTGGGGCAGACCAAATCTATGGCTACACCTTC,CASSLVIGGADQIYGYTF
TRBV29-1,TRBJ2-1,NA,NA,TGCAGCGTGGGGCAGTTGGGCAATGAGCAGTTCTTC,CSVGQLGNEQFF
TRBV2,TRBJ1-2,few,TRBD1,TGTGCCAGCGTGGGACAGGACTATGGCTACACCTTC,CASVGQDYGYTF
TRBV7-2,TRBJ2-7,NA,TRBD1,TGTGCCAGCAGCTTGGGGACAGGGGGGGTCGAGCAGTACTTC,CASSLGTGGVEQYF
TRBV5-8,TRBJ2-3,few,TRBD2,TGTGCCAGCAGCCTGCTACTAGCGGCTAGCACAGATACGCAGTATTTT,CASSLLLAASTDTQYF
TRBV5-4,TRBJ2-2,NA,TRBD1,TGTGCCAGCAGTAGGACAGGTGCAGCCACCGGGGAGCTGTTTTTT,CASSRTGAATGELFF